This T cell receptor beta chain emerged from a study of cytomegalovirus exposure and HLA in healthy donors. Primers included in the PCR were 60 Vbeta and 13 Jbeta primers. Only in-frame clones appear in the TCRdb table, and some are missing; sequencing was by immunoSEQ multiplex PCR. The sample gives around 220,000 clones, roughly 80% of which show up once; 15% is in the top ten. Study outcomes and limitations: What a later analysis showed was that several of the most significant clusters appeared linked to common viral pathogens.

Trimming removed 6 bases at V and 2 bases at J, with 10 bases between. CDR3 length equals 13 residues. Germline V gene sequence: CDR1 MNHNY, CDR2 SVGAGI (reference sequence). Regarding this clone: Its target is not known.

The sample consisted of PBMCs. This rearrangement joins TRBV6-6 to TRBJ1-2; D not certain. This clonotype originated in a man in his forties in good health and CMV-seronegative. CDR3 DNA sequence: TGTGCCAGCAGACAAGACAAGAACTATGGCTACACCTTC. Its translation: CASRQDKNYGYTF.